What follows is one TCR beta chain and its context. The data were obtained in a study of blood T cell repertoires in COVID-19. Germline-derived CDR1 and CDR2 are KGHDR and SFDVKD. The CDR3 spans 15 residues. Trimming took 7 bases from V and 5 from J; bases not matched to a gene: 10. Per the study methods: Counts of nucleated cells, estimated from reference gene primer amplification, were obtained. Profiled with immunoSEQ multiplex PCR; TCRdb holds only in-frame clones, not every one. The D gene and trimming were derived from the DNA, and the V and J assignments and clone size from that table. The profile shows hundreds of thousands of clones, 70% to 90% of them singletons.

Material for sequencing was peripheral blood. The rearrangement links TRBV24-1 to TRBJ2-5; 9 nucleotides align to TRBD1. The source is a man at least 80 years old with acute or convalescent COVID-19. For the CDR3, the DNA is TGTGCCACCAGCGATCGGACAGGGGTGGGGGAGACCCAGTACTTC. Translated: CATSDRTGVGETQYF.